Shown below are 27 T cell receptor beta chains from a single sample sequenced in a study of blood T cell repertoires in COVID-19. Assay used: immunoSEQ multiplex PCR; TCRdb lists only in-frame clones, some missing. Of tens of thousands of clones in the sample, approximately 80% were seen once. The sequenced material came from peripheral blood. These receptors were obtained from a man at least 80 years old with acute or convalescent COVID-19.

CDR3 nucleotide sequence: TGTGCCAGCAGAGGACAGGGGCTGGGGGAGACCCAGTACTTC. This gives the protein CASRGQGLGETQYF. V and J are TRBV2 and TRBJ2-5, with 9 bases aligning to TRBD1. This CDR3 is 14 amino acids long. V trimming: 6 bases; J trimming: 5 bases; junction bases outside the gene matches: 7. Germline V CDR1 and CDR2: SNHLY, FYNNEI.

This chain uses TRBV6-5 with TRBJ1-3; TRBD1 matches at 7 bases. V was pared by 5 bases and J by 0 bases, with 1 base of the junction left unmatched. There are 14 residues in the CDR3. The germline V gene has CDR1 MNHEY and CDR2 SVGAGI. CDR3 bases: TGTGCCAGCAGTCAGGGGGGCTCTGGAAACACCATATATTTT. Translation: CASSQGGSGNTIYF.

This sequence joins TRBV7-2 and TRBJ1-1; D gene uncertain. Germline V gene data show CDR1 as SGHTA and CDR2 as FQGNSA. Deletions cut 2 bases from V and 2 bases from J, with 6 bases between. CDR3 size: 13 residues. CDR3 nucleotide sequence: TGTGCCAGCAGCTTATTTAAAAACACTGAAGCTTTCTTT. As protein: CASSLFKNTEAFF.

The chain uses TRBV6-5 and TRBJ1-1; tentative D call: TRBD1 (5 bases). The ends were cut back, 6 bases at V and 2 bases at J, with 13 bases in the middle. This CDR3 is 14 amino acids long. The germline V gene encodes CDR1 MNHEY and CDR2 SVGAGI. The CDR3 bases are TGTGCCAGCAGCGGGGACGGGGGAAACACTGAAGCTTTCTTT. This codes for CASSGDGGNTEAFF.

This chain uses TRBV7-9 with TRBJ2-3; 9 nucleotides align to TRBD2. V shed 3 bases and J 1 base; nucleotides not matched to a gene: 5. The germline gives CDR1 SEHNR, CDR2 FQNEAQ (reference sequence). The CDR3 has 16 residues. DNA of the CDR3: TGTGCCAGCAGCTTTTCGACTAGCGGACGCACAGATACGCAGTATTTT. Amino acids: CASSFSTSGRTDTQYF.

The CDR3 nucleotides are TGCGCCAGCAGCTTGAACCAACAGGGGGCCTTAGGTAATTCACCCCTCCACTTT. Translated: CASSLNQQGALGNSPLHF. The chain combines TRBV5-1 with TRBJ1-6; TRBD1 matches at 9 bases. V lost 1 base and J lost 6; bases outside the gene matches: 11. CDR3 length equals 18 residues. Looked up from germline, CDR1 is SGHRS and CDR2 is YFSETQ.

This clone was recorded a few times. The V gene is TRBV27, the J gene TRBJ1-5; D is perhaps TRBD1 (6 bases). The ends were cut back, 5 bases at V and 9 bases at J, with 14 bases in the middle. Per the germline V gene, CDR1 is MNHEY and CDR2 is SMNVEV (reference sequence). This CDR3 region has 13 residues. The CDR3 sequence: CASSRTVLGPQHF. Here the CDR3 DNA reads TGTGCCAGCAGTCGGACAGTCTTAGGGCCCCAGCATTTT.

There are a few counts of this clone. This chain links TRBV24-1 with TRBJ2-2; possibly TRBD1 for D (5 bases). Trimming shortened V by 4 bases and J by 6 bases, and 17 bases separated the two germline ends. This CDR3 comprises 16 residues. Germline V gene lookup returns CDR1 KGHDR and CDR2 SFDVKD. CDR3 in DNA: TGTGCCACCAGTGAAAGTTCAAGGGGCGCAGCCGGGGAGCTGTTTTTT. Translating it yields CATSESSRGAAGELFF.

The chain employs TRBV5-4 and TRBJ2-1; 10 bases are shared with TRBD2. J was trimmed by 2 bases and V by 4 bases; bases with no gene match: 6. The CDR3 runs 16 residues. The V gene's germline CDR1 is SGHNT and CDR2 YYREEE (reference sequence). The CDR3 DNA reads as TGTGCCAGCAGCCCCCCTCTAGCGGGGGCCTACAATGAGCAGTTCTTC. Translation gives CASSPPLAGAYNEQFF.

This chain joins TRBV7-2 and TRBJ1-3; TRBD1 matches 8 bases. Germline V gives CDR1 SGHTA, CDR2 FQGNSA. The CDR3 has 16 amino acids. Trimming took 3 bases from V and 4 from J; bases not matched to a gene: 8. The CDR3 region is CASSLGQGAAGNTIYF. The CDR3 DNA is TGTGCCAGCAGCTTGGGGCAGGGGGCGGCCGGAAACACCATATATTTT.

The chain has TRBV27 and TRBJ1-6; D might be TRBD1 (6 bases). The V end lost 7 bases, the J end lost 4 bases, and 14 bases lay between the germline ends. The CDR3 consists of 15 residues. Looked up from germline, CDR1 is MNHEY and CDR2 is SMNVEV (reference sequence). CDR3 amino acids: CASTTGTSYNSPLHF. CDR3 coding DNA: TGTGCCAGCACCACCGGGACAAGTTATAATTCACCCCTCCACTTT.

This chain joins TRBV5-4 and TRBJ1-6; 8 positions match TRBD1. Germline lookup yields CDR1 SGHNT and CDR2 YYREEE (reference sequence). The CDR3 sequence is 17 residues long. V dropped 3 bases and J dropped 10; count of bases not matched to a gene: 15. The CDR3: CASSSSTPQGAMSPLHF. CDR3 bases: TGTGCCAGCAGCTCCTCCACCCCGCAGGGGGCTATGTCACCCCTCCACTTT.

In nucleotides, the CDR3 is TGTGCCAGCAGCCCGAGCTCCTACAATGAGCAGTTCTTC. This gives the protein CASSPSSYNEQFF. V is TRBV7-6 and J is TRBJ2-1; no clear D gene. The CDR3 runs 13 residues. Germline CDR1 is SGHVS and CDR2 is FNYEAQ. V lost 5 bases and J 0 bases, leaving 5 bases between the germline ends.

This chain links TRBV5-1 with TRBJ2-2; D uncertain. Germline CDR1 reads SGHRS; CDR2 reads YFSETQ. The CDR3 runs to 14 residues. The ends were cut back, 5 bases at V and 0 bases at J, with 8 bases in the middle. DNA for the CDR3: TGCGCCAGCAGGGTGGAGACGAACACCGGGGAGCTGTTTTTT. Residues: CASRVETNTGELFF.

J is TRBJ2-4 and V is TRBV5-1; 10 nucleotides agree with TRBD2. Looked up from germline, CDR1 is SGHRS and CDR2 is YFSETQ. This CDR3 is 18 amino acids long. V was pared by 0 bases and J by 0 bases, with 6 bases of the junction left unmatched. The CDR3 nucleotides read TGCGCCAGCAGCTTGGAACCTAGCGGGGGATTAGCCAAAAACATTCAGTACTTC. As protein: CASSLEPSGGLAKNIQYF.

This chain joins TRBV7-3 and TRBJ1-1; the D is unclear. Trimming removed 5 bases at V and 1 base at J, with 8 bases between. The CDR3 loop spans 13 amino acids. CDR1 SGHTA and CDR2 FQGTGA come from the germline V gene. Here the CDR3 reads CASSRRRNTEAFF. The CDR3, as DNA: TGTGCCAGCAGCAGACGGAGGAACACTGAAGCTTTCTTT.

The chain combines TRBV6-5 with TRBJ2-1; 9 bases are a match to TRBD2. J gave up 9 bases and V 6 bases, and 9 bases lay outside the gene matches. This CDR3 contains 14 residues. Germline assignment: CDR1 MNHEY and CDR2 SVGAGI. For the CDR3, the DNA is TGTGCCAGCAGAGGTAGCGGGAGAGAGAGTGAGCAGTTCTTC. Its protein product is CASRGSGRESEQFF.

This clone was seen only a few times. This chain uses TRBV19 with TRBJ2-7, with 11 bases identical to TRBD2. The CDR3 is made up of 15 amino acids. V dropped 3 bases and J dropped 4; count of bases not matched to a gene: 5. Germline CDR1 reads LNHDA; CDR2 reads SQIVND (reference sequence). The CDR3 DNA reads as TGTGCCAGTAGTATCGTAGCGGGAGGGCCTTACGAGCAGTACTTC. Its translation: CASSIVAGGPYEQYF.

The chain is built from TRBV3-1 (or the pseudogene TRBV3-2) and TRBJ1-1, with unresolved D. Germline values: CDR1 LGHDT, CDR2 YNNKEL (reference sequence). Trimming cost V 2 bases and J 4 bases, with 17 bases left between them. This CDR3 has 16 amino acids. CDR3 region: CASSQFLGSDGTEAFF. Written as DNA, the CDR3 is TGTGCCAGCAGCCAATTTTTAGGGAGCGATGGCACTGAAGCTTTCTTT.

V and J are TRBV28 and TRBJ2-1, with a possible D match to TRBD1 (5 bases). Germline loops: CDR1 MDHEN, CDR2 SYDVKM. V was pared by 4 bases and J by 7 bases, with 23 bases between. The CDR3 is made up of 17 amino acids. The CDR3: CASSSKRVQDIGNEQFF. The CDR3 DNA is TGTGCCAGCAGTTCAAAAAGGGTACAGGACATTGGGAATGAGCAGTTCTTC. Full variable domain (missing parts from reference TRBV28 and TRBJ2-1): DVKVTQSSRYLVKRTGEKVFLECVQDMDHENMFWYRQDPGLGLRLIYFSYDVKMKEKGDIPEGYSVSREKKERFSLILESASTNQTSMYLCASSSKRVQDIGNEQFFGPGTRLTVL.

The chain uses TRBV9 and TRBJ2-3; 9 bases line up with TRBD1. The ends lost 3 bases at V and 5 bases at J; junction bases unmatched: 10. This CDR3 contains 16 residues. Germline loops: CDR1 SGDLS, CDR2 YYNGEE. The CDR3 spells CASSAGTGRTGDTQYF. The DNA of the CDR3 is TGTGCCAGCAGCGCCGGGACAGGGCGCACAGGAGATACGCAGTATTTT.

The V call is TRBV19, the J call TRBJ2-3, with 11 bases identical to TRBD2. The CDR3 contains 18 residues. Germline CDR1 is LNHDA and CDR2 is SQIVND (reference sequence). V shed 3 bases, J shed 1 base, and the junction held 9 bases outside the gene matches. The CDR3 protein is CASSMTLLAGARTDTQYF. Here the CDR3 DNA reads TGTGCCAGTAGTATGACCCTACTAGCGGGGGCCCGCACAGATACGCAGTATTTT.

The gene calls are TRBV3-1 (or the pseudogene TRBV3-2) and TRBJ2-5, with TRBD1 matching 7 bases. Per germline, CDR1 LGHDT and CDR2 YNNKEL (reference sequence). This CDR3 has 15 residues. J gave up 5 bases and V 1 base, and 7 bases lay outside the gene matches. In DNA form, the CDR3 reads TGTGCCAGCAGCCAAGGAGGGGGCGTCTTGGAGACCCAGTACTTC. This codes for CASSQGGGVLETQYF.

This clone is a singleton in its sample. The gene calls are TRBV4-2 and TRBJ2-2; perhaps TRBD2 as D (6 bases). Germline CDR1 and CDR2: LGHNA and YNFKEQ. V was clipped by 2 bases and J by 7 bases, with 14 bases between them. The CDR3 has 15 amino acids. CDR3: CASSQRGWGVGELFF. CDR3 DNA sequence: TGTGCCAGCAGCCAAAGGGGATGGGGGGTCGGGGAGCTGTTTTTT.

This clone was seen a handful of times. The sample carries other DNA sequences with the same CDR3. As DNA, the CDR3 is TGTGCCAGCAGTTTAGAGATGAACACTGAAGCTTTCTTT. This encodes CASSLEMNTEAFF. The chain is built from TRBV28 and TRBJ1-1, with D hard to call. Germline V gene lookup returns CDR1 MDHEN and CDR2 SYDVKM. The CDR3 consists of 13 residues. Trimming pared 2 bases from V and 0 bases from J, leaving 4 bases between.

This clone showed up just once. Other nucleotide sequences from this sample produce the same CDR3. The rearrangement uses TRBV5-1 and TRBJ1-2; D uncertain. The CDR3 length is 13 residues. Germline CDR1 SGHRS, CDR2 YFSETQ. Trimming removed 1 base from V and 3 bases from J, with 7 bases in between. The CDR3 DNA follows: TGCGCCAGCAGCTTGACCGGAGACTATGGCTACACCTTC. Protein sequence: CASSLTGDYGYTF. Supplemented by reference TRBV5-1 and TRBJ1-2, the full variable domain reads KAGVTQTPRYLIKTRGQQVTLSCSPISGHRSVSWYQQTPGQGLQFLFEYFSETQRNKGNFPGRFSGRQFSNSRSEMNVSTLELGDSALYLCASSLTGDYGYTFGSGTRLTVV.

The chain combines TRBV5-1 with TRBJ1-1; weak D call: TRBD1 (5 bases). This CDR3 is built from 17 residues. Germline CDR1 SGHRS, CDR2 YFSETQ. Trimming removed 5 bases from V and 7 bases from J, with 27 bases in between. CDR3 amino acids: CASRPGGNGPEGFEAFF. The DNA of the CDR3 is TGCGCCAGCAGGCCCGGGGGGAACGGACCTGAGGGGTTTGAAGCTTTCTTT.